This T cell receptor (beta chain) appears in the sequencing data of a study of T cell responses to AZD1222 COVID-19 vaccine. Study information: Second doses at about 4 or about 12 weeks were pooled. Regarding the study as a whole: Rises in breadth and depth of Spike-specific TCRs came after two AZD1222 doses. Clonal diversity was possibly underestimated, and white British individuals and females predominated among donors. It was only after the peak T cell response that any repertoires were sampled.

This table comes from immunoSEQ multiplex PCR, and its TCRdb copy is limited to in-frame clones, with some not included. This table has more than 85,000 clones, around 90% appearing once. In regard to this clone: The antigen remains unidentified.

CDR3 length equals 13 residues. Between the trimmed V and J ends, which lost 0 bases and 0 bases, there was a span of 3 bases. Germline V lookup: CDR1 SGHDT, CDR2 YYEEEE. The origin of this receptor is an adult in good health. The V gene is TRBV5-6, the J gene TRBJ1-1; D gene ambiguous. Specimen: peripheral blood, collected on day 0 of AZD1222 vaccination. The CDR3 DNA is TGTGCCAGCAGCTTGGGGGTGAACACTGAAGCTTTCTTT. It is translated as CASSLGVNTEAFF.